This is a list of T cell receptor beta chains from one sample in a study of cytomegalovirus exposure and HLA in healthy donors. Only in-frame clones appear in the TCRdb table, and some are missing; sequencing was by immunoSEQ multiplex PCR. The sample includes some 150,000 clones, 75% to 90% of them seen just once. The material sequenced was PBMCs. These receptors all stem from a man aged 18 to 29 in good health and CMV-seropositive. The CDR3 runs from the conserved cysteine through the conserved F or W. The D gene is left open where the match is weak. Size tells how often a clone was seen (once, few, many) or the class of an expanded clone, and some rows leave it out.

NA,TRBV4-1,NA,TRBJ2-7,TGCGCCAGCAGCGCCCAACCCGGCTCCTACGAGCAGTACTTC,CASSAQPGSYEQYF
NA,TRBV7-2,TRBD1,TRBJ1-2,TGTGCCAGCAGCTTAGGGTCCCGGGACAGGCGAATAGGAGGCTACACCTTC,CASSLGSRDRRIGGYTF
NA,TRBV5-4,TRBD2,TRBJ2-7,TGTGCCAGCAGCTCCGCTAGCGGGAGGGCCTACGAGCAGTACTTC,CASSSASGRAYEQYF
NA,TRBV27,NA,TRBJ2-1,TGTGCCAGCAGTCTAACAGGCGGTAACTACAATGAGCAGTTCTTC,CASSLTGGNYNEQFF
few,TRBV7-6,TRBD1,TRBJ1-2,TGTGCCAGCAGCTTACAGGGGGATCTAGGCTACACCTTC,CASSLQGDLGYTF
NA,TRBV25-1,NA,TRBJ2-3,TGTGCCAGCACCCCGGCGGGCGGCACAGATACGCAGTATTTT,CASTPAGGTDTQYF
once,TRBV4-1,TRBD1,TRBJ2-7,TGCGCCAGCAGGGGGACAGGGAAATACGAGCAGTACTTC,CASRGTGKYEQYF
NA,TRBV5-8,NA,TRBJ1-1,TGTGCCAGCAGCTTGGACGGCGGCATGAACACTGAAGCTTTCTTT,CASSLDGGMNTEAFF
NA,TRBV10-1,TRBD2,TRBJ2-1,TGCGCCAGCAGTGATCATTGTGCGGGACTAGCGAAGTTCTTC,CASSDHCAGLAKFF
NA,TRBV11-2,NA,TRBJ2-3,TGTGCCAGCAGCATCACCTCGGGTGCAGATACGCAGTATTTT,CASSITSGADTQYF
NA,TRBV6-5,NA,TRBJ2-7,TGTGCCAGCAGGGAGGGGGGGTACTACGAGCAGTACTTC,CASREGGYYEQYF
NA,TRBV6-5,NA,TRBJ1-3,TGTGCCAGCAGTTCCGAAACGGGGAACACCATATATTTT,CASSSETGNTIYF
NA,TRBV27,TRBD2,TRBJ2-7,TGTGCCAGCAGGCTGACTAGCGCGAGCCGGCACTCCTACGAGCAGTACTTC,CASRLTSASRHSYEQYF
NA,TRBV7-3,NA,TRBJ1-1,TGTGCCAGCAGCTTAGGAGCGGGAGCCAGTGAAGCTTTCTTT,CASSLGAGASEAFF
NA,TRBV29-1,TRBD2,TRBJ2-5,TGCAGCGTTGAAGGGTACGGGGGGGAGACCCAGTACTTC,CSVEGYGGETQYF
NA,TRBV5-4,TRBD2,TRBJ2-7,TGTGCCAGCAGCTCTCTAGCGGGAGCAGCCTACGAGCAGTACTTC,CASSSLAGAAYEQYF
NA,TRBV4-2,NA,TRBJ1-4,TGTGCCAGCAGCCAGGGGCCCACAGGGTCCCGAGAAAAACTGTTTTTT,CASSQGPTGSREKLFF
NA,TRBV11-2,TRBD2,TRBJ2-3,TGTGCCAGCAGCTTCATTCCCCGGCGGGGGAGAGATACGCAGTATTTT,CASSFIPRRGRDTQYF
NA,TRBV2,TRBD2,TRBJ2-1,TGTGCCAGCAGTGATTTGGCTAGCGGAGCCTACAATGAGCAGTTCTTC,CASSDLASGAYNEQFF
few,TRBV6-1,TRBD1,TRBJ1-5,TGTGCCAGCAGGGACAGGGGAGTTTCCCCGGCCCAGCATTTT,CASRDRGVSPAQHF
NA,TRBV4-2,TRBD2,TRBJ2-7,TGTGCCAGCAGCCCGCGGGAGGACCCCTACGAGCAGTACTTC,CASSPREDPYEQYF
NA,TRBV4-1,NA,TRBJ2-4,TGCGCCAGCAGCCAACTCTACTTAGCCAAAAACATTCAGTACTTC,CASSQLYLAKNIQYF
NA,TRBV6-5,TRBD2,TRBJ2-2,TGTGCCAGCAGCCAACGGGAGGCCGGGGAGCTGTTTTTT,CASSQREAGELFF
NA,TRBV10-3,TRBD2,TRBJ2-3,TGTGCCATCAGCCCCGGGACTAGCGGGAGGAGCACAGATACGCAGTATTTT,CAISPGTSGRSTDTQYF
NA,TRBV23-1,NA,TRBJ2-6,TGCGCCAGCACTTCTGACAGAGAACCCTCTGGGGCCAACGTCCTGACTTTC,CASTSDREPSGANVLTF
NA,TRBV4-3,NA,TRBJ1-3,TGCGCCAGCAGCCAAGATAGAAGCTCTGGAAACACCATATATTTT,CASSQDRSSGNTIYF
NA,TRBV11-2,NA,TRBJ2-2,TGTGCCAGCAGCCAGCGCGAGTTTACGAACACCGGGGAGCTGTTTTTT,CASSQREFTNTGELFF
NA,TRBV30,TRBD2,TRBJ2-1,TGTGCCTGGAGTGGGGTAGGGACTAGAATTACGAACTCCTACAATGAGCAGTTCTTC,CAWSGVGTRITNSYNEQFF
NA,TRBV4-3,TRBD1,TRBJ1-4,TGCGCCAGCAGCCAACGGGACAGGGATGAAAAACTGTTTTTT,CASSQRDRDEKLFF
NA,TRBV27,TRBD1,TRBJ2-7,TGTGCCAGCAGTTTAACCGGACAGGGGACCTACGAGCAGTACTTC,CASSLTGQGTYEQYF
NA,TRBV6-1,TRBD1,TRBJ2-7,TGTGCCAGCAGTGAAGGTCAAGGCAGGGGGTATTGGGAGCAGTACTTC,CASSEGQGRGYWEQYF
once,TRBV18,TRBD1,TRBJ1-1,TGTGCCAGCTCACCACGCGGACAGGGCACTGAAGCTTTCTTT,CASSPRGQGTEAFF
once,TRBV4-1,NA,TRBJ2-7,TGCGCCAGCAGCCAAGAAATCAGGGGACGGACCTACGAGCAGTACTTC,CASSQEIRGRTYEQYF
NA,TRBV9,TRBD2,TRBJ2-2,TGTGCCAGCAGCGTACGCAGCGGGGTCCCCAACACCGGGGAGCTGTTTTTT,CASSVRSGVPNTGELFF
NA,TRBV6-5,NA,TRBJ2-4,TGTGCCAGCAGTTCTCGAGTCCCGGGAGCCAAAAACATTCAGTACTTC,CASSSRVPGAKNIQYF
NA,TRBV28,NA,TRBJ1-1,TGTGCCAGCAGTTTACGGCAGGGGCGAGCTTTCTTT,CASSLRQGRAFF
NA,TRBV6-1,NA,TRBJ2-7,TGTGCCAGCAGCAGGGGCAGGCGATCCTACGAGCAGTACTTC,CASSRGRRSYEQYF
NA,TRBV30,TRBD2,TRBJ2-5,TGTGCCTGGACGAGACTAGCGGGAGCGGGAGAGACCCAGTACTTC,CAWTRLAGAGETQYF
NA,TRBV6-5,NA,TRBJ2-3,TGTGCCAGCAGCCTACAGGGATCTTGGCCAGATACGCAGTATTTT,CASSLQGSWPDTQYF
NA,TRBV23-1,TRBD1,TRBJ2-7,TGCGCCAGCAGTCAATCGGGTACCGGGACAGGGGGACCCTACGAGCAGTACTTC,CASSQSGTGTGGPYEQYF
NA,TRBV12-5,NA,TRBJ2-7,TGTGCTAGTGGTCTGGACAGAAACTACGAGCAGTACTTC,CASGLDRNYEQYF
NA,TRBV29-1,NA,TRBJ1-2,TGCAGCGTTGAAGAGGAGGAGGGCTATGGCTACACCTTC,CSVEEEEGYGYTF
NA,TRBV19,TRBD2,TRBJ2-3,TGTGCCAGTAAGGGGGGGACTAGCGGGAGGGATACGCAGTATTTT,CASKGGTSGRDTQYF
NA,TRBV10-2,TRBD2,TRBJ2-2,TGCGCCAGCCTTTGGGTGATAGCGGGTAGGACCGGGGAGCTGTTTTTT,CASLWVIAGRTGELFF
NA,TRBV6-5,TRBD1,TRBJ1-6,TGTGCCAGTCACAGGGGTGCATCCTATAATTCACCCCTCCACTTT,CASHRGASYNSPLHF
NA,TRBV2,TRBD2,TRBJ2-3,TGTGCCAGCAGTCGGCTACTAGCGGGGGGCACAGATACGCAGTATTTT,CASSRLLAGGTDTQYF
NA,TRBV11-1,TRBD1,TRBJ2-5,TGTGCCAGCAGCTTAGGAGACAGGGGAGAGACCCAGTACTTC,CASSLGDRGETQYF